A selection of T cell receptor beta chains follows, all from one sample in a study of T cells in Graves' hyperthyroidism and ophthalmopathy. One entry per CDR3 protein, called by TCRdb with MiXCR from the multiplex PCR reads. The sample has 550,000 to 600,000 distinct CDR3 sequences; 14% are singletons. The source material was blood. These receptors were collected from a woman under 30 with Graves' ophthalmopathy. CDR3s include the opening cysteine and the closing phenylalanine or tryptophan. D genes are given only for firm matches.

>TRBD2|TRBV12-5
CASGFLPLAGEDGGELFF
>NA|TRBV19
CASSIAPGQLSGNTIYF
>NA|TRBV7-3
CASSQQGVQEKLFF
>TRBD2|TRBV13
CASSPAGGYEQYF
>TRBD2|TRBV29-1
CSVWTSDTDTQYF
>NA|TRBV5-1
CASSFPGAHGYTF
>NA|TRBV13
CASSLSLVGNNEQFF
>TRBD2|TRBV5-1
CASSWGLANEQFF
>NA|TRBV7-8
CASSKIRIRGREKDEQYF
>NA|TRBV2
CATPYGRENTGELFF
>TRBD1|TRBV28
CASRSGGAADTQYF
>NA|TRBV3-1
CASSQGRRVNQPQHF
>TRBD2|TRBV12-3/TRBV12-4
CASRPTSGTHEQYF
>NA|TRBV7-9
CASRRGIEQMMNTEAFF
>NA|TRBV6-1
CASTLDGTNYEQYF
>NA|TRBV12-3/TRBV12-4
CASNINTDTQYF
>TRBD2|TRBV7-2
CASSSRLAEAAPYEQYF
>NA|TRBV28
CASSLGRGGEVVPVYF
>NA|TRBV30
CAWSPTRATRPGELFF
>NA|TRBV24-1
CATSGGGENQPQHF
>NA|TRBV7-9
CASSLSGSYDEQYF
>NA|TRBV2
CASSELNYEQYF
>TRBD2|TRBV6-2/TRBV6-3
CASSYSKRSGGYNEQFF
>NA|TRBV28
CASSAPGGLQQPQHF
>NA|TRBV28
CASSLFRRVDEQYF
>NA|TRBV7-9
CASGESGELFF
>TRBD1|TRBV3-1
CASSQGTGGSNYGYTF
>TRBD2|TRBV27
CASTPGTSGRVEQFF
>TRBD2|TRBV7-8
CASSLRGLADIFLAKNIQYF
>NA|TRBV15
CATSRGTGSPTVSNEQFF
>TRBD1|TRBV5-1
CASRDREVDGYTF
>TRBD1|TRBV7-2
CASSLALNLGQGWFF
>NA|TRBV28
CASSYPLDGGEQYF
>NA|TRBV12-3/TRBV12-4
CASSLGLWNTEAFF
>NA|TRBV9
CASSVVANPTEQYF
>NA|TRBV28
CASSSLRDAYNSPLHF
>TRBD2|TRBV12-5
CASGFILAGEGAYNEQFF
>TRBD2|TRBV19
CASSPGTSGRTNEQFF
>TRBD2|TRBV28
CASSVLGREGPDTQYF
>TRBD1|TRBV19
CASSMRDRGRYYGYTF
>NA|TRBV29-1
CSQKGGGTTDTQYF
>NA|TRBV30
CAQSRGSGNTIYF
>TRBD2|TRBV11-3
CASSRTRNEQYF
>TRBD2|TRBV7-9
CASSPLAGGTDTQYF
>TRBD2|TRBV30
CACHRVSGLASYF
>TRBD1|TRBV2
CASTGQGTLNTQYF
>TRBD2|TRBV12-3/TRBV12-4
CASSLGLAGVSDTQYF
>NA|TRBV12-3/TRBV12-4
CASSPTAGNTIYF
>NA|TRBV6-6
CASSYSNTGQPQHF
>NA|TRBV7-9
CASSLVKLVLPSMNTEAFF
>TRBD1|TRBV20-1
CSAGTGVQETQYF